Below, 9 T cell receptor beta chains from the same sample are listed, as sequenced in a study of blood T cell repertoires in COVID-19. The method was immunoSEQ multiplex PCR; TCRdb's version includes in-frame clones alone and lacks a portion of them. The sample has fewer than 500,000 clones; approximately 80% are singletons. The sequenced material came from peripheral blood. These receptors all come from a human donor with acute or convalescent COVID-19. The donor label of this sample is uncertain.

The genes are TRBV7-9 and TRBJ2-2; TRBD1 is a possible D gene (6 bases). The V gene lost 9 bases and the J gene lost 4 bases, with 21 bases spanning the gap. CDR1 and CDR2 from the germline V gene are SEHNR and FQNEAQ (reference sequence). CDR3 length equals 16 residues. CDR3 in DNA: TGTGCCAGTATCAGTGACAGGCGCGCGACCACCGGGGAGCTGTTTTTT. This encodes CASISDRRATTGELFF.

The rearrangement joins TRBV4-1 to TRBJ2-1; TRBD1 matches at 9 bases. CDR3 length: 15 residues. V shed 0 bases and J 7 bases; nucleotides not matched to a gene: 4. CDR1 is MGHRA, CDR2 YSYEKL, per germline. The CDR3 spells CASSQEGTGKNEQFF. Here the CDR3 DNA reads TGCGCCAGCAGCCAAGAAGGGACAGGGAAAAATGAGCAGTTCTTC.

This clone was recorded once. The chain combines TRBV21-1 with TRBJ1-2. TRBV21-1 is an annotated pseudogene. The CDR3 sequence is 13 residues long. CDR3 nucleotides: TGTGCCAGCAGCAAAAAAAGCTTACTCGGCTACACCTTC. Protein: CASSKKSLLGYTF.

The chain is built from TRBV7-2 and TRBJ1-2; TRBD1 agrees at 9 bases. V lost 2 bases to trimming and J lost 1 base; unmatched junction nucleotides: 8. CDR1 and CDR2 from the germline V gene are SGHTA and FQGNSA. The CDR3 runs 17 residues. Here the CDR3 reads CASSLNSPTGGNYGYTF. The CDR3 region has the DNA TGTGCCAGCAGCTTAAACTCGCCGACAGGGGGTAACTATGGCTACACCTTC. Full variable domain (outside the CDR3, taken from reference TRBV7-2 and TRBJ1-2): GAGVSQSPSNKVTEKGKDVELRCDPISGHTALYWYRQSLGQGLEFLIYFQGNSAPDKSGLPSDRFSAERTGGSVSTLTIQRTQQEDSAVYLCASSLNSPTGGNYGYTFGSGTRLTVV.

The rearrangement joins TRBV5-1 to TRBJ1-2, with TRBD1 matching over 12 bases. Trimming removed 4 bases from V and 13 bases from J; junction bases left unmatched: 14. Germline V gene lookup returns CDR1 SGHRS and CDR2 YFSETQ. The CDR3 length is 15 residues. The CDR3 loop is CASSLGGTGGAKFTF. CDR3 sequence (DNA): TGCGCCAGCAGCCTGGGAGGGACAGGGGGCGCGAAGTTCACCTTC.

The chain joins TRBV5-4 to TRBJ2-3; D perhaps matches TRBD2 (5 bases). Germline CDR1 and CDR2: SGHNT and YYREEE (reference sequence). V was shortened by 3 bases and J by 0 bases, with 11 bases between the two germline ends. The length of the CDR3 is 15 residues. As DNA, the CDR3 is TGTGCCAGCAGCTCGAGCGGAACTAGCACAGATACGCAGTATTTT. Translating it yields CASSSSGTSTDTQYF. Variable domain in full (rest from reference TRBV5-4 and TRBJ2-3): ETGVTQSPTHLIKTRGQQVTLRCSSQSGHNTVSWYQQALGQGPQFIFQYYREEENGRGNFPPRFSGLQFPNYSSELNVNALELDDSALYLCASSSSGTSTDTQYFGPGTRLTVL.

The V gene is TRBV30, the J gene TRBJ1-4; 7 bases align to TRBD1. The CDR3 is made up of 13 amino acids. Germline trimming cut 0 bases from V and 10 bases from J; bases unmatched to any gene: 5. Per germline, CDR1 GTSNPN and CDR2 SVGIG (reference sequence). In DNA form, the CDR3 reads TGTGCCTGGAGTGTAGGTCAGGGGGTAAAACTGTTTTTT. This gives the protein CAWSVGQGVKLFF.

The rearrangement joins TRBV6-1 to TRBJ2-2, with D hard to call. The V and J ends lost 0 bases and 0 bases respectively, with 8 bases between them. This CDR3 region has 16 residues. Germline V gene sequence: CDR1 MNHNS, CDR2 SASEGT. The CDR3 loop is CASSEAEPANTGELFF. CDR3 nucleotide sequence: TGTGCCAGCAGTGAAGCGGAGCCCGCGAACACCGGGGAGCTGTTTTTT.

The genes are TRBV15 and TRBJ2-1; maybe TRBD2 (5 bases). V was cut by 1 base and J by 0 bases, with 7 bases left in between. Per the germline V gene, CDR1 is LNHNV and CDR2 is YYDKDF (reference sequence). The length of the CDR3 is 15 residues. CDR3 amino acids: CATSRGEFSYNEQFF. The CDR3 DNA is TGTGCCACCAGCAGAGGGGAGTTCTCCTACAATGAGCAGTTCTTC. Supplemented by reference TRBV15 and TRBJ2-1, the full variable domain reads DAMVIQNPRYQVTQFGKPVTLSCSQTLNHNVMYWYQQKSSQAPKLLFHYYDKDFNNEADTPDNFQSRRPNTSFCFLDIRSPGLGDTAMYLCATSRGEFSYNEQFFGPGTRLTVL.